This T cell receptor (beta chain) was captured in a study of blood T cell repertoires in COVID-19. Patients in Seattle were enrolled during active infection, then followed longitudinally. Data came from immunoSEQ multiplex PCR; TCRdb stores just in-frame clones and leaves some out. This sample yields 75,000 to 95,000 clones, of which around 80% are seen a single time; approximately 34% belongs to the top ten. Sequencing input: peripheral blood. The source is a man in his 60s with COVID-19, enrolled during active disease.

Here the CDR3 DNA reads TGTGCCAGCAGCCAAACTTCTTACAGGGCGGGAGGATCACCCCTCCACTTT. Its protein product is CASSQTSYRAGGSPLHF. This rearrangement joins TRBV9 to TRBJ1-6, with a possible D match to TRBD1 (6 bases). V shed 4 bases and J shed 10 bases, with 24 bases lying between them. The CDR3 is 17 residues long. In germline, CDR1 is SGDLS, CDR2 YYNGEE.